Presented here are 10 T cell receptor beta chains from one specimen sequenced in a study of early T cells in non-severe SARS-CoV-2 infection. MiXCR was run by TCRdb on the 5' RACE reads, yielding one entry per CDR3 protein. The sample has some 30,000 distinct CDR3 sequences, about 4.5% seen once; the top ten hold approximately 5.3%. The material sequenced was whole blood, taken at baseline. The source is an adult who was a healthcare worker with PCR-confirmed SARS-CoV-2 infection or an uninfected control (not recorded which).

This clonotype was seen at least ten times. The chain carries TRBV4-3 and TRBJ2-3; D call uncertain. Germline CDR1 is LGHNA and CDR2 is YSLEER. CDR3 length: 15 residues. V lost 4 bases to trimming and J lost 0 bases, with 11 bases between them. Here the CDR3 reads CASSRRAASTDTQYF. The CDR3 region has the DNA TGCGCCAGCAGCCGTAGGGCAGCTAGCACAGATACGCAGTATTTT.

The V gene is TRBV19, the J gene TRBJ2-7; D is uncertain. The CDR3 is 16 amino acids. Germline CDR1 and CDR2: LNHDA and SQIVND (reference sequence). V shed 2 bases and J shed 2 bases, with 16 bases lying between them. The CDR3 DNA sequence: TGTGCCAGTAGTATATCCCCTGAAGGGATCACCTACGAGCAGTACTTC. It yields the protein CASSISPEGITYEQYF.

This clonotype qualifies as medium-sized (0.01 to 0.1%). The rearrangement joins TRBV7-8 to TRBJ1-3; D is unclear. Germline CDR1 SGHVS, CDR2 FQNEAQ. V lost 1 base and J 0 bases, leaving 13 bases between the germline ends. This CDR3 contains 17 residues. For the CDR3, the DNA is TGTGCCAGCAGCTTAGTTCCGCCAGCCCTCTCTGGAAACACCATATATTTT. Encoded protein: CASSLVPPALSGNTIYF.

This clonotype was recorded at least ten times. The genes are TRBV4-2 and TRBJ2-3; weak D call: TRBD2 (6 bases). This CDR3 has 14 amino acids. Trimming cost V 1 base and J 3 bases, with 8 bases left between them. Germline lookup yields CDR1 LGHNA and CDR2 YNFKEQ. CDR3 region: CASSQVAVTDTQYF. The CDR3 region has the DNA TGTGCCAGCAGCCAAGTAGCGGTTACAGATACGCAGTATTTT.

This clonotype was counted ten times or more. The V gene is TRBV27, the J gene TRBJ2-7; 9 bases are a match to TRBD1. CDR3 length equals 14 residues. J was trimmed by 4 bases and V by 5 bases; bases with no gene match: 6. Germline-derived CDR1 and CDR2 are MNHEY and SMNVEV (reference sequence). DNA of the CDR3: TGTGCCAGCAGTCTTGGGACAGGGCGGTACGAGCAGTACTTC. Its translation: CASSLGTGRYEQYF.

This clonotype was counted many times. The chain couples TRBV3-1 to TRBJ2-3; 8 nucleotides line up with TRBD2. The CDR3 has 14 amino acids. V trimming: 7 bases; J trimming: 2 bases; junction bases outside the gene matches: 5. Germline V gives CDR1 LGHDT, CDR2 YNNKEL (reference sequence). Here the CDR3 reads CASTLTSVTDTQYF. CDR3 nucleotide sequence: TGTGCCAGCACCTTGACTAGCGTCACAGATACGCAGTATTTT.

This clonotype was observed at least ten times. The genes are TRBV10-2 and TRBJ2-1; TRBD2 matches 12 bases. The CDR3 has 14 residues. Germline values: CDR1 WSHSY, CDR2 SAAADI. The V segment lost 5 bases and the J segment 12 bases; nucleotides outside the gene matches: 8. CDR3: CASSSSGRADGQFF. In nucleotides, the CDR3 is TGCGCCAGCAGTTCTAGCGGGAGGGCCGACGGGCAGTTCTTC.

A few counts support this clonotype. This sequence joins TRBV6-6 and TRBJ1-2; 10 positions match TRBD1. CDR3 length: 14 residues. The V gene end was trimmed by 6 bases and the J gene end by 4 bases; junction bases not matched to a gene: 5. The germline gives CDR1 MNHNY, CDR2 SVGAGI (reference sequence). DNA of the CDR3: TGTGCCAGCAGCCCCGGGACAGGGGTCTATGGCTACACCTTC. Translated: CASSPGTGVYGYTF.

This CDR3 is CARSTRKAKNIQYF. CDR3 coding DNA: TGTGCCAGGAGCACCCGAAAGGCCAAAAACATTCAGTACTTC. This chain uses TRBV7-2 with TRBJ2-4; D not resolved. The germline V gene has CDR1 SGHTA and CDR2 FQGNSA. CDR3 length: 14 residues. Trimming removed 9 bases at V and 1 base at J, with 13 bases between.

This clonotype was detected ten times or more. The chain carries TRBV5-4 and TRBJ2-5; D may be TRBD1 (6 bases). This CDR3 has 14 amino acids. V dropped 4 bases and J dropped 2 bases, with 12 bases sitting between them. Germline-derived CDR1 and CDR2 are SGHNT and YYREEE (reference sequence). The DNA of the CDR3 is TGTGCCAGCAGCATTAGAGGACAGCAAGAGACCCAGTACTTC. Residues: CASSIRGQQETQYF. Complete variable domain (other parts from reference TRBV5-4 and TRBJ2-5): ETGVTQSPTHLIKTRGQQVTLRCSSQSGHNTVSWYQQALGQGPQFIFQYYREEENGRGNFPPRFSGLQFPNYSSELNVNALELDDSALYLCASSIRGQQETQYFGPGTRLLVL.